A selection of T cell receptor beta chains follows, all from one sample in a study of PD-1 blockade in mismatch repair-deficient tumors. The repertoire was sequenced with immunoSEQ multiplex PCR; TCRdb's copy has only in-frame clones and lacks some. Here the sample spans 60,000 to 75,000 clones, around 88% being singletons. Sequences were derived from peripheral blood, sampled 52 weeks after starting pembrolizumab. These receptors all stem from an adult with mismatch repair-deficient cancer. Both conserved end residues are part of each CDR3. Fields, in order: CDR3 DNA, CDR3 protein, J gene, clone size, V gene, D gene. A D gene is named only where the DNA matches it firmly. For some rows the clone size is stated as once, few or many, or as a class when expanded; others skip it.

DNA: TGCGCCAGCAGCCCATACAGGATAGTTTCCTACGAGCAGTACTTC; CDR3: CASSPYRIVSYEQYF; J: TRBJ2-7; size: -; V: TRBV5-1; D: -
DNA: TGTGCCACCAGCAGAGATCGGGTAACTTTATCAACGACTAGCGCTCAAGAGACCCAGTACTTC; CDR3: CATSRDRVTLSTTSAQETQYF; J: TRBJ2-5; size: -; V: TRBV15; D: TRBD2
DNA: TGCGCCAGCAGCTATGGACAGACCATGAACACTGAAGCTTTCTTT; CDR3: CASSYGQTMNTEAFF; J: TRBJ1-1; size: -; V: TRBV5-1; D: -
DNA: TGTGCCAGCAGCCAATCCCATTCTGGGGCCAACGTCCTGACTTTC; CDR3: CASSQSHSGANVLTF; J: TRBJ2-6; size: -; V: TRBV14; D: -
DNA: TGTGCCTGGAGTGTATCCGGGAATCAGCCCCAGCATTTT; CDR3: CAWSVSGNQPQHF; J: TRBJ1-5; size: -; V: TRBV30; D: -
DNA: TGTGCCAGCAGACGGGAGTATGGCTACACCTTC; CDR3: CASRREYGYTF; J: TRBJ1-2; size: few; V: TRBV2; D: -
DNA: TGTGCCAGCTCACCAGACGAGGATTTGGCAGACCTCTACACCTTC; CDR3: CASSPDEDLADLYTF; J: TRBJ1-2; size: -; V: TRBV18; D: -
DNA: TGCGCCAGCGGTGACAAGGGGGCCAACGTCCTGACTTTC; CDR3: CASGDKGANVLTF; J: TRBJ2-6; size: few; V: TRBV10-1; D: -
DNA: TGTGCCAGCACGATGACCGGGGGGGGCTACGAGCAGTACTTC; CDR3: CASTMTGGGYEQYF; J: TRBJ2-7; size: -; V: TRBV6-6; D: TRBD2
DNA: TGTGCCAGCAGCCCCCCTCGGACAGGGTCCGGGGAGCTGTTTTTT; CDR3: CASSPPRTGSGELFF; J: TRBJ2-2; size: -; V: TRBV9; D: TRBD1
DNA: TGCAGCGTTGATACCGGGGGAGGCGGGGAGCTGTTTTTT; CDR3: CSVDTGGGGELFF; J: TRBJ2-2; size: -; V: TRBV29-1; D: -
DNA: TGTGCCAGCAGCCCTGCGTGGGCGACAACTAATGAAAAACTGTTTTTT; CDR3: CASSPAWATTNEKLFF; J: TRBJ1-4; size: -; V: TRBV5-8; D: -
DNA: TGTGCCAGCAGCGTAGACACTAGCACAGAGACCCAGTACTTC; CDR3: CASSVDTSTETQYF; J: TRBJ2-5; size: once; V: TRBV9; D: -
DNA: TGCGCCAGCAGCCCGGGACAGAGCTTAGAGACCCAGTACTTC; CDR3: CASSPGQSLETQYF; J: TRBJ2-5; size: once; V: TRBV4-3; D: TRBD1
DNA: TGTGCCAGCAGCTTAGTCGGGGGGCCAAGCACTGAAGCTTTCTTT; CDR3: CASSLVGGPSTEAFF; J: TRBJ1-1; size: -; V: TRBV7-3; D: -
DNA: TGTGCCAGCAGATTATGGGGGGACACCCCGAACACTGAAGCTTTCTTT; CDR3: CASRLWGDTPNTEAFF; J: TRBJ1-1; size: medium-sized; V: TRBV28; D: -
DNA: TGTGCTGGGACAGGCAACACTGAAGCTTTCTTT; CDR3: CAGTGNTEAFF; J: TRBJ1-1; size: -; V: TRBV30; D: TRBD1
DNA: TGTGCCAGCAGCTTGTATAAGGAGAGGAACACTGAAGCTTTCTTT; CDR3: CASSLYKERNTEAFF; J: TRBJ1-1; size: once; V: TRBV5-4; D: -
DNA: TGTGCCAGCAGCGTAGCCATGTTCGGCAGGCGGAACTATGGCTACACCTTC; CDR3: CASSVAMFGRRNYGYTF; J: TRBJ1-2; size: -; V: TRBV9; D: -
DNA: TGTGCCAGCAGTGAGGGGCAGCAAAATCAGCCCCAGCATTTT; CDR3: CASSEGQQNQPQHF; J: TRBJ1-5; size: -; V: TRBV2; D: -
DNA: TGTGCCAGTAGTATACAGGGCGAGCAGTACTTC; CDR3: CASSIQGEQYF; J: TRBJ2-7; size: few; V: TRBV19; D: -
DNA: TGTGCCAGCACCGCCGGACGCGACCAGTTCTTC; CDR3: CASTAGRDQFF; J: TRBJ2-1; size: -; V: TRBV6-1; D: -
DNA: TGTGCCAGCAGCCAAGGGACTAGCGGGAGGGTTTTCCACGAGCAGTACTTC; CDR3: CASSQGTSGRVFHEQYF; J: TRBJ2-7; size: -; V: TRBV5-4; D: TRBD2
DNA: TGTGCCAGCAGCGTAGTGGCGGGAGGGAAGACAGATACGCAGTATTTT; CDR3: CASSVVAGGKTDTQYF; J: TRBJ2-3; size: -; V: TRBV9; D: TRBD2
DNA: TGCGCCAGCAGCTTAGGGCCGGACAGCCGATCCTACGAGCAGTACTTC; CDR3: CASSLGPDSRSYEQYF; J: TRBJ2-7; size: -; V: TRBV5-1; D: -
DNA: TGTGCCAGCAGTTTATCAGGGTACCTAGCCAAAAACATTCAGTACTTC; CDR3: CASSLSGYLAKNIQYF; J: TRBJ2-4; size: -; V: TRBV27; D: -
DNA: TGTGCCAGCAGCTCAGGGTTGGGTCAGCCCCAGCATTTT; CDR3: CASSSGLGQPQHF; J: TRBJ1-5; size: -; V: TRBV5-6; D: -
DNA: TGTGCCAGCAGTGTATACTGGGCCGGGGAGCTGTTTTTT; CDR3: CASSVYWAGELFF; J: TRBJ2-2; size: few; V: TRBV25-1; D: -
DNA: TGTGCCAGCAGCCAGGTCGGACTAGGGTCCAATGAGCAGTTCTTC; CDR3: CASSQVGLGSNEQFF; J: TRBJ2-1; size: once; V: TRBV28; D: TRBD2
DNA: TGTGCCTGGAGTTTAGGGGGCCCTAACACCGGGGAGCTGTTTTTT; CDR3: CAWSLGGPNTGELFF; J: TRBJ2-2; size: -; V: TRBV30; D: TRBD1
DNA: TGTGCCAGCAGTTTATCGGTTACTGCGGAGACCCAGTACTTC; CDR3: CASSLSVTAETQYF; J: TRBJ2-5; size: -; V: TRBV27; D: -
DNA: TGTGCCAGAAGCTTGTCTGGCTCGGAAAACACCATATATTTT; CDR3: CARSLSGSENTIYF; J: TRBJ1-3; size: -; V: TRBV5-3; D: -
DNA: TGTGCCAGCAGCCGGGGACAGGCGAACACTGAAGCTTTCTTT; CDR3: CASSRGQANTEAFF; J: TRBJ1-1; size: once; V: TRBV7-6; D: TRBD1
DNA: TGTGCCTGGGGATGGAACAATGAGCAGTTCTTC; CDR3: CAWGWNNEQFF; J: TRBJ2-1; size: -; V: TRBV30; D: -
DNA: TGCGCCAGCAGCCAATCGTTAGCGGGAGGGCGGAACACCGGGGAGCTGTTTTTT; CDR3: CASSQSLAGGRNTGELFF; J: TRBJ2-2; size: -; V: TRBV4-1; D: TRBD2
DNA: TGTGCCAGCAGAAACCAGGGGGCCGCATACAATGAGCAGTTCTTC; CDR3: CASRNQGAAYNEQFF; J: TRBJ2-1; size: -; V: TRBV27; D: TRBD1
DNA: TGTGCCAGCCGTGGCGGGGAACGCTACGAGCAGTACTTC; CDR3: CASRGGERYEQYF; J: TRBJ2-7; size: few; V: TRBV28; D: -